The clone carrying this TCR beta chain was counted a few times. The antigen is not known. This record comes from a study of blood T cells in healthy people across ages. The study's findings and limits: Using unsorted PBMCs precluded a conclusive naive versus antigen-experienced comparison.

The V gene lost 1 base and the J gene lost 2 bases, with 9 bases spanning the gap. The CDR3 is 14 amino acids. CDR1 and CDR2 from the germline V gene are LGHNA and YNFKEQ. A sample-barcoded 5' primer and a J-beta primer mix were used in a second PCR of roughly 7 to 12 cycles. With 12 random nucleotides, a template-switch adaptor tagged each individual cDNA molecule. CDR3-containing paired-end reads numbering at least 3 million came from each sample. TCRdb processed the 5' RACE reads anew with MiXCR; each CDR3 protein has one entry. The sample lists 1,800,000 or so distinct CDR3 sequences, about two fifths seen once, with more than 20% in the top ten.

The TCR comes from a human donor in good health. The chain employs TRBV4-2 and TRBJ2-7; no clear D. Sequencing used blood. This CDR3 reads CASSQGRNAYEQYF. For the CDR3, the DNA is TGTGCCAGCAGCCAAGGAAGGAATGCCTACGAGCAGTACTTC.